Sequencing of this T cell receptor (beta chain) was carried out in a study of T-cell memory formation after mild COVID-19. This clonotype was recorded at least ten times. Its antigen remains unknown. Study-level findings and limits: Memory sampled before infection contained some responding clones, suggesting cross-reactive memory joined.

One entry per CDR3 protein, called by TCRdb with MiXCR from the 5' RACE reads. The repertoire holds about 350,000 distinct CDR3 sequences, with roughly 15% as singletons. This clonotype was sampled from a man aged 18 to 29 who had mild COVID-19 (a few samples of this study predate the infection). Cell type and time point are not known. The sample taken for sequencing was PBMCs or a T cell subset sorted from them (not recorded which).

CDR3 DNA: TGTGCCAGCAGCTCTACAGGGAATACCAATGAGCAGTTCTTC. Protein: CASSSTGNTNEQFF. The chain recombines TRBV7-3 with TRBJ2-1, with D perhaps matching TRBD1 (6 bases). V was clipped by 4 bases and J by 6 bases, with 13 bases between them. CDR1 SGHTA and CDR2 FQGTGA come from the germline V gene. The length of the CDR3 is 14 residues.